A selection of T cell receptor beta chains follows, all from one sample in a study of identical twins. TCRdb passed the 5' RACE reads through MiXCR, listing each CDR3 protein once. The sample has 1.5 million to 2 million distinct CDR3 sequences, about 32% seen once; the top ten hold around 0.25%. The sample consisted of cord blood. The receptor source for this set is a newborn girl in good health. The CDR3 runs from the conserved cysteine through the conserved F or W. Each record gives: clone size, J gene, V gene, D gene, CDR3 DNA, CDR3 protein. The D gene is left open where the match is weak. The size of a clone is reported for some rows only, either as once, few or many, or as a class for expanded clones.

abundance: .; j_gene: TRBJ1-2; v_gene: TRBV28; d_gene: TRBD1; CDR3nt: TGTGCCAGCAGTGTAAAGGGGGCGACGGGCTATGGCTACACCTTC; CDR3aa: CASSVKGATGYGYTF
abundance: many; j_gene: TRBJ1-2; v_gene: TRBV29-1; d_gene: .; CDR3nt: TGCAGCGTTGAAGATCGGCTGGGTCAGTCCTATGGCTACACCTTC; CDR3aa: CSVEDRLGQSYGYTF
abundance: .; j_gene: TRBJ2-7; v_gene: TRBV14; d_gene: TRBD2; CDR3nt: TGTGCCAGCAGCCCTGCGACTAGCGGGAGCTCCTACAATGAGCAGTACTTC; CDR3aa: CASSPATSGSSYNEQYF
abundance: few; j_gene: TRBJ2-1; v_gene: TRBV20-1; d_gene: TRBD1; CDR3nt: TGCAGTGCTAGAGGCTGGACAGGGAGTACCTACAATGAGCAGTTCTTC; CDR3aa: CSARGWTGSTYNEQFF
abundance: .; j_gene: TRBJ2-1; v_gene: TRBV20-1; d_gene: TRBD1; CDR3nt: TGCAGTGCCGCGAGGACAGGGGGTAGTGAGCAGTTCTTC; CDR3aa: CSAARTGGSEQFF
abundance: .; j_gene: TRBJ2-7; v_gene: TRBV20-1; d_gene: .; CDR3nt: TGCAGTGCTAGACCCGGGATTGGGACCTACGAGCAGTACTTC; CDR3aa: CSARPGIGTYEQYF
abundance: few; j_gene: TRBJ2-3; v_gene: TRBV24-1; d_gene: .; CDR3nt: TGTGCCACCAGCGGAGACTTACGTTACCGGGGTACGCAGTATTTT; CDR3aa: CATSGDLRYRGTQYF
abundance: .; j_gene: TRBJ2-7; v_gene: TRBV4-2; d_gene: TRBD1; CDR3nt: TGTGCCAGCAGCCAAAACCCGGTGCTCGGGACAGGGACCCCTTACGAGCAGTACTTC; CDR3aa: CASSQNPVLGTGTPYEQYF
abundance: .; j_gene: TRBJ2-7; v_gene: TRBV29-1; d_gene: TRBD1; CDR3nt: TGCAGCGTTGAGGAGACAGGGTGCGAGCAGTACTTC; CDR3aa: CSVEETGCEQYF
abundance: .; j_gene: TRBJ2-3; v_gene: TRBV4-2; d_gene: .; CDR3nt: TGTGCCGGCAGCCAGCCAGCGTCGGCAGATACGCAGTATTTT; CDR3aa: CAGSQPASADTQYF
abundance: .; j_gene: TRBJ2-3; v_gene: TRBV19; d_gene: TRBD1; CDR3nt: TGTGCCACCGGGACAGGGATTTTCACAGATACGCAGTATTTT; CDR3aa: CATGTGIFTDTQYF
abundance: .; j_gene: TRBJ1-5; v_gene: TRBV4-2; d_gene: .; CDR3nt: TGTGCCAGCAGCCAAGCGCCCGGGGAGTTGGGCAATCAGCCCCAGCATTTT; CDR3aa: CASSQAPGELGNQPQHF
abundance: few; j_gene: TRBJ2-1; v_gene: TRBV27; d_gene: .; CDR3nt: TGTGCCAGCAGAGTGGGAGGGGGCTACAATGAGCAGTTCTTC; CDR3aa: CASRVGGGYNEQFF
abundance: few; j_gene: TRBJ2-1; v_gene: TRBV20-1; d_gene: TRBD2; CDR3nt: TGCAGTGTCAAGAAGGGACTAGTCAATGAGCAGTTCTTC; CDR3aa: CSVKKGLVNEQFF
abundance: many; j_gene: TRBJ2-7; v_gene: TRBV6-5; d_gene: .; CDR3nt: TGTGCCAGCAGTTACACCCCGAGCTCCTACGAGCAGTACTTC; CDR3aa: CASSYTPSSYEQYF
abundance: few; j_gene: TRBJ1-6; v_gene: TRBV29-1; d_gene: TRBD1; CDR3nt: TGCAGCGTTCCTCAGGACAGGGGAAGAGCTTCACCCCTCCACTTT; CDR3aa: CSVPQDRGRASPLHF
abundance: .; j_gene: TRBJ1-2; v_gene: TRBV7-9; d_gene: .; CDR3nt: TGTGCCAGCAGCCTTCATGGTAGAGGCTACACCTTC; CDR3aa: CASSLHGRGYTF
abundance: .; j_gene: TRBJ2-3; v_gene: TRBV20-1; d_gene: .; CDR3nt: TGCAGTGTTCTGCGACGGGAAACTAGCACAGATACGCAGTATTTT; CDR3aa: CSVLRRETSTDTQYF
abundance: .; j_gene: TRBJ2-2; v_gene: TRBV28; d_gene: TRBD2; CDR3nt: TGTGCCAGCAGTATCGGGCTAGCGGGAGCCAGCGGGGAGCTGTTTTTT; CDR3aa: CASSIGLAGASGELFF
abundance: many; j_gene: TRBJ2-6; v_gene: TRBV28; d_gene: .; CDR3nt: TGTGCCACCGTCTCAGGGGTTGGGGCCAACGTCCTGACTTTC; CDR3aa: CATVSGVGANVLTF
abundance: few; j_gene: TRBJ2-3; v_gene: TRBV20-1; d_gene: TRBD2; CDR3nt: TGCAGTGCTAGAGAAGGTAGCGGGAGAGGCCCAGATACGCAGTATTTT; CDR3aa: CSAREGSGRGPDTQYF
abundance: many; j_gene: TRBJ2-5; v_gene: TRBV29-1; d_gene: .; CDR3nt: TGCAGCGTTGAACCTACAGTCCAAGAGACCCAGTACTTC; CDR3aa: CSVEPTVQETQYF
abundance: .; j_gene: TRBJ2-7; v_gene: TRBV29-1; d_gene: TRBD2; CDR3nt: TGCAGCGTTGACCGTCCTTTCGGGAGGTACAATGAGCAGTACTTC; CDR3aa: CSVDRPFGRYNEQYF
abundance: .; j_gene: TRBJ1-2; v_gene: TRBV28; d_gene: .; CDR3nt: TGTGCCAGCAGTTTACAGGACAGCTTAGGCTATGGCTACACCTTC; CDR3aa: CASSLQDSLGYGYTF
abundance: few; j_gene: TRBJ2-3; v_gene: TRBV28; d_gene: .; CDR3nt: TGTGCCAGCACCCGGGCCACTCCCCTAGATACGCAGTATTTT; CDR3aa: CASTRATPLDTQYF
abundance: .; j_gene: TRBJ1-3; v_gene: TRBV29-1; d_gene: .; CDR3nt: TGCAGCGTTGTTGGGGACACCATCTCTGGAAACACCATATATTTT; CDR3aa: CSVVGDTISGNTIYF
abundance: .; j_gene: TRBJ1-5; v_gene: TRBV7-9; d_gene: .; CDR3nt: TGTGCCAGCAGCTTAATCCCCGGGGAGCCCCAGCATTTT; CDR3aa: CASSLIPGEPQHF
abundance: once; j_gene: TRBJ1-5; v_gene: TRBV10-3; d_gene: .; CDR3nt: TGTGCCATCAGTCCGTTACAGGGTAGCAATCAGCCCCAGCATTTT; CDR3aa: CAISPLQGSNQPQHF
abundance: few; j_gene: TRBJ1-2; v_gene: TRBV12-3/TRBV12-4; d_gene: .; CDR3nt: TGTGCCAGCAGTTTTGACGTTAGGTCCCGGGGCCTGAGGGCCTATGGCTACACCTTC; CDR3aa: CASSFDVRSRGLRAYGYTF
abundance: few; j_gene: TRBJ2-6; v_gene: TRBV6-5; d_gene: .; CDR3nt: TGTGCCAGCAGGTTCGAGGGTTCCGGGGCCAACGTCCTGACTTTC; CDR3aa: CASRFEGSGANVLTF
abundance: .; j_gene: TRBJ2-1; v_gene: TRBV6-4; d_gene: .; CDR3nt: TGTGCCAGCGGTCGAGGGAGAGGTTACAATGAGCAGTTCTTC; CDR3aa: CASGRGRGYNEQFF
abundance: few; j_gene: TRBJ1-2; v_gene: TRBV20-1; d_gene: TRBD1; CDR3nt: TGCAGTGCCCAAGGGACAGAAAACTACTATGGCTACACCTTC; CDR3aa: CSAQGTENYYGYTF
abundance: .; j_gene: TRBJ2-7; v_gene: TRBV20-1; d_gene: TRBD2; CDR3nt: TGCAGTGCTACGCCTAGCGGAGAGGGATACGAGCAGTACTTC; CDR3aa: CSATPSGEGYEQYF
abundance: .; j_gene: TRBJ2-7; v_gene: TRBV20-1; d_gene: .; CDR3nt: TGCAGTGCTAGAGGTCTCCCACGATCCTACGAGCAGTACTTC; CDR3aa: CSARGLPRSYEQYF
abundance: few; j_gene: TRBJ2-3; v_gene: TRBV2; d_gene: .; CDR3nt: TGTGCCAGCAGCCCAGTGTTAGCGATACTCACAGATACGCAGTATTTT; CDR3aa: CASSPVLAILTDTQYF
abundance: few; j_gene: TRBJ2-5; v_gene: TRBV7-2; d_gene: .; CDR3nt: TGTGCCAGCAGCCCGAGACTATCATACCAAGAGACCCAGTACTTC; CDR3aa: CASSPRLSYQETQYF
abundance: .; j_gene: TRBJ1-2; v_gene: TRBV20-1; d_gene: .; CDR3nt: TGCAGTGCTAGTTGGGAGGGCTACACCTTC; CDR3aa: CSASWEGYTF
abundance: .; j_gene: TRBJ2-2; v_gene: TRBV5-1; d_gene: .; CDR3nt: TGCGCCAGCGGACGACAGACTAAGAACACCGGGGAGCTGTTTTTT; CDR3aa: CASGRQTKNTGELFF
abundance: few; j_gene: TRBJ1-1; v_gene: TRBV20-1; d_gene: .; CDR3nt: TGCAGTTCTCCAGTCGGTTTCACTGAAGCTTTCTTT; CDR3aa: CSSPVGFTEAFF
abundance: few; j_gene: TRBJ2-2; v_gene: TRBV6-1; d_gene: .; CDR3nt: TGTGCCAGCAGTGAAGCGCGAGTATTGTTTCGGGAGCTGTTTTTT; CDR3aa: CASSEARVLFRELFF
abundance: .; j_gene: TRBJ2-3; v_gene: TRBV5-1; d_gene: .; CDR3nt: TGCGCCAGCAGCTTGGTCGGGGGAACAGGGACAGATACGCAGTATTTT; CDR3aa: CASSLVGGTGTDTQYF
abundance: .; j_gene: TRBJ2-1; v_gene: TRBV18; d_gene: .; CDR3nt: TGTGCCAGCTCAAACCCGAACTCCTACAATGAGCAGTTCTTC; CDR3aa: CASSNPNSYNEQFF
abundance: many; j_gene: TRBJ2-7; v_gene: TRBV20-1; d_gene: .; CDR3nt: TGCAGTGCGGCGGGACTCCCAACTTACGAGCAGTACTTC; CDR3aa: CSAAGLPTYEQYF
abundance: few; j_gene: TRBJ2-3; v_gene: TRBV20-1; d_gene: TRBD1; CDR3nt: TGCAGTGCTGACCGGGACAGGGGGCGCACAGATACGCAGTATTTT; CDR3aa: CSADRDRGRTDTQYF
abundance: few; j_gene: TRBJ2-1; v_gene: TRBV13; d_gene: .; CDR3nt: TGTGCCAGCAGCTTAGCTCCCGGGCGCAATGAGCAGTTCTTC; CDR3aa: CASSLAPGRNEQFF
abundance: .; j_gene: TRBJ2-1; v_gene: TRBV13; d_gene: TRBD2; CDR3nt: TGTGCCAGCAGCTCCGGGACTAGCGGGAGGGTGTACAATGAGCAGTTCTTC; CDR3aa: CASSSGTSGRVYNEQFF
abundance: few; j_gene: TRBJ2-1; v_gene: TRBV11-2; d_gene: TRBD2; CDR3nt: TGTGCCAGCAGCCTTAACGGGGGGTACTCCTACAATGAGCAGTTCTTC; CDR3aa: CASSLNGGYSYNEQFF